This T cell receptor (beta chain) appears in the sequencing data of a study of T cell responses to AZD1222 COVID-19 vaccine. Study-level information: Whether given at about 4 or about 12 weeks, second doses were pooled.

As to this clone: Its antigen is as yet unknown.

The study's findings and limits: As reported, nearly half of all spike-specific TCRs target variant regions that are unmutated.

The protocol was immunoSEQ multiplex PCR, while the TCRdb copy is restricted to in-frame clones and leaves out a portion. The sample holds approximately 130,000 clones, 75% to 90% seen once. This CDR3 region has 15 residues. Germline V gene data show CDR1 as SGDLS and CDR2 as YYNGEE. Between the trimmed V and J ends, which lost 0 bases and 5 bases, there was a span of 14 bases. The chain joins TRBV9 to TRBJ1-2, with a weak D call TRBD1 (5 bases). Material: peripheral blood, obtained on day 0 of AZD1222 vaccination. This sequence originates from an adult in good health. The CDR3 DNA reads TGTGCCAGCAGCGTAGCTACGGGACTGCAATATGGCTACACCTTC. It yields the protein CASSVATGLQYGYTF.